Listed below are T cell receptor beta chains from one sample, sequenced in a study of cytomegalovirus exposure and HLA in healthy donors. Sequenced by immunoSEQ multiplex PCR; TCRdb stores in-frame clones only, minus some. The sample carries over 90,000 clones, roughly 94% recorded once. Sequences were obtained from PBMCs. The receptors shown here come from a woman aged 18 to 35 in good health and CMV-seronegative. The conserved cysteine and the conserved F or W are not part of the CDR3 here. The order of the fields is J gene, V gene, D gene, CDR3 protein. D genes are given only for firm matches.

j_call: TRBJ2-7; v_call: TRBV5-1; d_call: TRBD2; cdr3_aa: ASSPRLAGVRYSYEQY
j_call: TRBJ2-3; v_call: TRBV12-5; d_call: .; cdr3_aa: ASGLDRVHGDTQY
j_call: TRBJ1-2; v_call: TRBV5-6; d_call: TRBD1; cdr3_aa: ASSRGTGPLYGYT
j_call: TRBJ1-6; v_call: TRBV4-3; d_call: .; cdr3_aa: ASSQEAGVKSSYNSPLH
j_call: TRBJ2-3; v_call: TRBV5-6; d_call: .; cdr3_aa: ASSLVGGSSTDTQY
j_call: TRBJ2-7; v_call: TRBV5-4; d_call: .; cdr3_aa: ASSLGQNYEQY
j_call: TRBJ2-1; v_call: TRBV13; d_call: .; cdr3_aa: ASRTTSSYNEQF
j_call: TRBJ1-5; v_call: TRBV2; d_call: .; cdr3_aa: ASRREEYQPQH
j_call: TRBJ1-2; v_call: TRBV6-1; d_call: TRBD1; cdr3_aa: ASSFTTQGEHGYT
j_call: TRBJ1-2; v_call: TRBV9; d_call: TRBD1; cdr3_aa: ASSPQGVEESGYT
j_call: TRBJ2-7; v_call: TRBV4-3; d_call: .; cdr3_aa: PRDEQY
j_call: TRBJ2-7; v_call: TRBV29-1; d_call: .; cdr3_aa: SVETQDYEQY
j_call: TRBJ2-5; v_call: TRBV4-1; d_call: TRBD2; cdr3_aa: ASSQASGGSLMRY
j_call: TRBJ2-7; v_call: TRBV18; d_call: TRBD1; cdr3_aa: ASSPGTGDEQY
j_call: TRBJ1-1; v_call: TRBV7-2; d_call: TRBD1; cdr3_aa: ASSPPRGPYTEAF
j_call: TRBJ2-2; v_call: TRBV19; d_call: .; cdr3_aa: ASRFTQGAEPVAPNTGELF
j_call: TRBJ1-2; v_call: TRBV28; d_call: TRBD1; cdr3_aa: ASSPGTGGDYGYT
j_call: TRBJ1-6; v_call: TRBV9; d_call: .; cdr3_aa: ASSVPGSPLH
j_call: TRBJ1-5; v_call: TRBV5-6; d_call: TRBD1; cdr3_aa: ASSFNRGTGWVGQPQH
j_call: TRBJ2-7; v_call: TRBV7-9; d_call: .; cdr3_aa: ASSLGGTPTYEQY
j_call: TRBJ2-7; v_call: TRBV5-1; d_call: .; cdr3_aa: ASSLQEFGEQY
j_call: TRBJ1-1; v_call: TRBV29-1; d_call: .; cdr3_aa: SVDGQGDNEAF
j_call: TRBJ1-5; v_call: TRBV19; d_call: TRBD1; cdr3_aa: ASSPLDRGNQPQH
j_call: TRBJ1-2; v_call: TRBV9; d_call: .; cdr3_aa: ASSVALQDPGYT
j_call: TRBJ2-7; v_call: TRBV19; d_call: TRBD2; cdr3_aa: ASQQAGDYEQY
j_call: TRBJ2-1; v_call: TRBV14; d_call: TRBD2; cdr3_aa: ASSQLVGLAGGNEQF
j_call: TRBJ1-2; v_call: TRBV5-1; d_call: TRBD1; cdr3_aa: ASSLEAGGNQYGYT
j_call: TRBJ1-1; v_call: TRBV5-8; d_call: .; cdr3_aa: ASSLPRQMNTEAF
j_call: TRBJ1-4; v_call: TRBV2; d_call: .; cdr3_aa: ASLQINEKLF
j_call: TRBJ2-1; v_call: TRBV6-1; d_call: .; cdr3_aa: ASTPGRDAYNEQF
j_call: TRBJ2-3; v_call: TRBV6-6; d_call: .; cdr3_aa: ASSGGGADTQY
j_call: TRBJ1-2; v_call: TRBV5-1; d_call: TRBD1; cdr3_aa: ASSPGTGVGYT
j_call: TRBJ2-7; v_call: TRBV7-9; d_call: TRBD2; cdr3_aa: ASSWGGGAYEQY
j_call: TRBJ2-1; v_call: TRBV9; d_call: TRBD2; cdr3_aa: ASSVVPGTSGNNEQF
j_call: TRBJ2-7; v_call: TRBV11-2; d_call: TRBD2; cdr3_aa: ASASGETYEQY
j_call: TRBJ1-4; v_call: TRBV6-1; d_call: TRBD1; cdr3_aa: ASSSGTGFGEKLF
j_call: TRBJ1-6; v_call: TRBV6-9; d_call: TRBD1; cdr3_aa: ASSYTPAGTGDSPLH
j_call: TRBJ1-2; v_call: TRBV29-1; d_call: .; cdr3_aa: SDTNYGYT
j_call: TRBJ1-1; v_call: TRBV15; d_call: .; cdr3_aa: ATSRDRQSNTEAF
j_call: TRBJ2-3; v_call: TRBV4-3; d_call: TRBD1; cdr3_aa: ASSQERDRSSTDTQY
j_call: TRBJ1-2; v_call: TRBV4-1; d_call: TRBD1; cdr3_aa: ASSQAGTGLNGYT
j_call: TRBJ2-4; v_call: TRBV2; d_call: .; cdr3_aa: ASIRGPLAKNIQY
j_call: TRBJ2-1; v_call: TRBV7-2; d_call: .; cdr3_aa: ASSPSPGRQGDEQF
j_call: TRBJ2-1; v_call: TRBV10-3; d_call: TRBD2; cdr3_aa: ASASGGTNEQF
j_call: TRBJ2-7; v_call: TRBV10-1; d_call: .; cdr3_aa: ASSRDTPNEQY
j_call: TRBJ2-7; v_call: TRBV16; d_call: .; cdr3_aa: ASSLNRGAYEQY
j_call: TRBJ2-7; v_call: TRBV6-5; d_call: .; cdr3_aa: ASSYSRRGGYEQY
j_call: TRBJ2-6; v_call: TRBV13; d_call: TRBD2; cdr3_aa: ASSSIKGESGRASGANVLT
j_call: TRBJ2-2; v_call: TRBV2; d_call: .; cdr3_aa: ASSVRGFGLF
j_call: TRBJ2-1; v_call: TRBV5-6; d_call: .; cdr3_aa: ASRRQGGDEQF
j_call: TRBJ1-2; v_call: TRBV29-1; d_call: .; cdr3_aa: SVVYELNYGYT
j_call: TRBJ2-1; v_call: TRBV13; d_call: TRBD1; cdr3_aa: ASTDRVDEQF
j_call: TRBJ2-7; v_call: TRBV4-1; d_call: .; cdr3_aa: ASSPIQTGSSYEQY
j_call: TRBJ1-3; v_call: TRBV6-5; d_call: .; cdr3_aa: ASSRDSGNTIY
j_call: TRBJ1-6; v_call: TRBV5-6; d_call: TRBD1; cdr3_aa: ASSLQGANNSPLH